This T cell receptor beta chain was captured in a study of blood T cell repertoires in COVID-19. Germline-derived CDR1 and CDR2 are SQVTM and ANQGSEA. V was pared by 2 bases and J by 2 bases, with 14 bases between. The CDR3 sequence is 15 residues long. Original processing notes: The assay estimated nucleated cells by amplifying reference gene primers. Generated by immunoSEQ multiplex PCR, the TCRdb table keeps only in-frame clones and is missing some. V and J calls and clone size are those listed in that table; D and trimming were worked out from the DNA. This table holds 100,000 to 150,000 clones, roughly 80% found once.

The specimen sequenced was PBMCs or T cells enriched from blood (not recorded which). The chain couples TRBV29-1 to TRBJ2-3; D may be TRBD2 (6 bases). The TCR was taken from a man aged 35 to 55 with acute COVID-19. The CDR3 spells CSVEKGSGITDTQYF. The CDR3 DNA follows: TGCAGCGTTGAAAAAGGTAGCGGTATCACAGATACGCAGTATTTT.